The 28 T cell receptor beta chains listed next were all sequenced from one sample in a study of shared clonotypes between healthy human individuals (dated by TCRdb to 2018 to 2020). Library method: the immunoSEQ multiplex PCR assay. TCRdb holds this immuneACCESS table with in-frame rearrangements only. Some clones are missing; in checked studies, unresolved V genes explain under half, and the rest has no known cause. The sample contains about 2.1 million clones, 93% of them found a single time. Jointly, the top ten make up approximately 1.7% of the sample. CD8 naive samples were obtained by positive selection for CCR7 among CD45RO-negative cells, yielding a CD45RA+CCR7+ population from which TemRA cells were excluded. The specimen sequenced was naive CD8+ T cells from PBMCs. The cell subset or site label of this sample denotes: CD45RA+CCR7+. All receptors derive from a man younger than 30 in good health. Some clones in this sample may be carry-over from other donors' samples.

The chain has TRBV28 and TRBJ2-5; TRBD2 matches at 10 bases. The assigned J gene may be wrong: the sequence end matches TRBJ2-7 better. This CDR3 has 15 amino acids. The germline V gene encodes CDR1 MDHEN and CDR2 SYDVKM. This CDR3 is CASSLYVAGGSEQYF. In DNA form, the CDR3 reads TGTGCCAGCAGTTTATATGTAGCGGGAGGATCCGAGCAGTACTTC.

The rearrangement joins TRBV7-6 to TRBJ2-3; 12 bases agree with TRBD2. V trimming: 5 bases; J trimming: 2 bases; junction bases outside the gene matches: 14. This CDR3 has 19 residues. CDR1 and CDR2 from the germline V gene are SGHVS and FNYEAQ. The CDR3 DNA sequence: TGTGCCAGCAGCGATACTAGCGGGAGGTTGTGGGGACACACAGATACGCAGTATTTT. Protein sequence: CASSDTSGRLWGHTDTQYF.

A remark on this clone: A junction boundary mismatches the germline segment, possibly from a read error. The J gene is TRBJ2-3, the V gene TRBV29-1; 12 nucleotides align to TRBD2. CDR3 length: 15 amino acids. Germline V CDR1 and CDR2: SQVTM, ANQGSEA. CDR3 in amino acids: CSDEAGTSGSDTQYF. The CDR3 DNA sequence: TGCAGCGATGAAGCTGGGACTAGCGGGTCTGATACGCAGTATTTT.

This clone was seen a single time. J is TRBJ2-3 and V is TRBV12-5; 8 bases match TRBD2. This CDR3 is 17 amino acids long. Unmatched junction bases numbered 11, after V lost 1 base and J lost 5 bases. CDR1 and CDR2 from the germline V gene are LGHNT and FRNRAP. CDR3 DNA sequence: TGTGCTAGTGGTTTGGACAGCGGGGGCGGTGTATTAGATACGCAGTATTTT. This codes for CASGLDSGGGVLDTQYF.

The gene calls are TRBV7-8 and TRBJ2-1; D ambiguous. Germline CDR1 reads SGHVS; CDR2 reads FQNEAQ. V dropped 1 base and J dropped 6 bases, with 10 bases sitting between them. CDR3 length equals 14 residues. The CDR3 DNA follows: TGTGCCAGCAGCTTAGTTTACCCGACCAATGAGCAGTTCTTC. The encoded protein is CASSLVYPTNEQFF. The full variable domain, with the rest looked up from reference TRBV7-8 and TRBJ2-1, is GAGVSQSPRYKVAKRGQDVALRCDPISGHVSLFWYQQALGQGPEFLTYFQNEAQLDKSGLPSDRFFAERPEGSVSTLKIQRTQQEDSAVYLCASSLVYPTNEQFFGPGTRLTVL.

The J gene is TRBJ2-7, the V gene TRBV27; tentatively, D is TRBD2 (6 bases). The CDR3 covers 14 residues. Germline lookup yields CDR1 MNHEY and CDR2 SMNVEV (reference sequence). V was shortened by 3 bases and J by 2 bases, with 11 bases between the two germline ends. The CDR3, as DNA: TGTGCCAGCAGTTTTAGGCGGGACGCCTACGAGCAGTACTTC. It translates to CASSFRRDAYEQYF.

In DNA form, the CDR3 reads TGTGCCAGTAGAGAGCCAGGGAACCCCGAGCAGTACTTC. It translates to CASREPGNPEQYF. The genes are TRBV19 and TRBJ2-7; D might be TRBD1 (5 bases). The CDR3 is made up of 13 amino acids. From germline, CDR1 is LNHDA and CDR2 SQIVND (reference sequence). V lost 6 bases, J lost 6 bases, and 15 bases lay in between. Complete variable domain (other parts from reference TRBV19 and TRBJ2-7): DGGITQSPKYLFRKEGQNVTLSCEQNLNHDAMYWYRQDPGQGLRLIYYSQIVNDFQKGDIAEGYSVSREKKESFPLTVTSAQKNPTAFYLCASREPGNPEQYFGPGTRLTVT.

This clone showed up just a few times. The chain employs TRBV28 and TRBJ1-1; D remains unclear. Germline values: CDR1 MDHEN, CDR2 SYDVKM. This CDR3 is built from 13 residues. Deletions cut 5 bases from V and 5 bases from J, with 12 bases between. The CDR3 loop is CASSPPAETEAFF. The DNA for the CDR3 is TGTGCCAGCAGTCCCCCCGCCGAGACTGAAGCTTTCTTT.

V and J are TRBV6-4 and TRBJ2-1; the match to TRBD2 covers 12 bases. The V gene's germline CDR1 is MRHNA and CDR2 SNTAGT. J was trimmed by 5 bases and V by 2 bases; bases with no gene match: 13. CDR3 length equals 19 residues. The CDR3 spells CASSDRYLVTSGRNNEQFF. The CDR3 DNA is TGTGCCAGCAGTGACCGATACCTCGTGACTAGCGGGAGAAACAATGAGCAGTTCTTC.

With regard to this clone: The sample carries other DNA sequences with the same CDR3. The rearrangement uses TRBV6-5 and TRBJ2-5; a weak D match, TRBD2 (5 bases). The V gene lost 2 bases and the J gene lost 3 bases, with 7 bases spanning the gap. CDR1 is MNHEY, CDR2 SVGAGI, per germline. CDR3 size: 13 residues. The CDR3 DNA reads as TGTGCCAGCAGTTACCCGGAGGAAGAGACCCAGTACTTC. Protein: CASSYPEEETQYF.

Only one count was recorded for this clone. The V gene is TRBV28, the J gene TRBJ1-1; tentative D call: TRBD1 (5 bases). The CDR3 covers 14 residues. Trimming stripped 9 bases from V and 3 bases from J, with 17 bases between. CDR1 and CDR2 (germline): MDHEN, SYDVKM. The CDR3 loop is CARGRGELDTEAFF. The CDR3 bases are TGTGCCAGGGGGCGAGGGGAACTCGACACTGAAGCTTTCTTT.

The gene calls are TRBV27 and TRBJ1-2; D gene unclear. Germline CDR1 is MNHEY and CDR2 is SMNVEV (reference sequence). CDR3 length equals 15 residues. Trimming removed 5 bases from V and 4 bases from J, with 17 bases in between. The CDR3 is CASSLIGRKVYGYTF. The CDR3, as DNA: TGTGCCAGCAGTCTCATTGGACGGAAGGTCTATGGCTACACCTTC.

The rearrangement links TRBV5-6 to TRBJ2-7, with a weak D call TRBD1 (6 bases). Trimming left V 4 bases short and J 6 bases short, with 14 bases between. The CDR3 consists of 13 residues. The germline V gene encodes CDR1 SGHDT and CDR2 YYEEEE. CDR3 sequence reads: CASSPTPGVEQYF. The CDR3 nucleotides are TGTGCCAGCAGCCCTACCCCAGGGGTCGAGCAGTACTTC.

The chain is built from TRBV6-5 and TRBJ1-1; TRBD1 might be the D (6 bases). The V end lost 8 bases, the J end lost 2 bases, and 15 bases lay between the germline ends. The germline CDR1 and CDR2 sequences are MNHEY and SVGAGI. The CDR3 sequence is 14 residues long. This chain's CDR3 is CASGYRAGNTEAFF. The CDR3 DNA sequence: TGTGCCAGCGGATACAGGGCTGGAAACACTGAAGCTTTCTTT.

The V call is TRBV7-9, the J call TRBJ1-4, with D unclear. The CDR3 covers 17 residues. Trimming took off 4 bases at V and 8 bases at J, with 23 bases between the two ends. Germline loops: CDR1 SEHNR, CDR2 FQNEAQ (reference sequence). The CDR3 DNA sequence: TGTGCCAGCAGCTCGGTTGTAGCGGGTTGGTTAAGCGAAAAACTGTTTTTT. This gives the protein CASSSVVAGWLSEKLFF. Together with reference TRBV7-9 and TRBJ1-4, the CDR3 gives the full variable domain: DTGVSQNPRHKITKRGQNVTFRCDPISEHNRLYWYRQTLGQGPEFLTYFQNEAQLEKSRLLSDRFSAERPKGSFSTLEIQRTEQGDSAMYLCASSSVVAGWLSEKLFFGSGTQLSVL.

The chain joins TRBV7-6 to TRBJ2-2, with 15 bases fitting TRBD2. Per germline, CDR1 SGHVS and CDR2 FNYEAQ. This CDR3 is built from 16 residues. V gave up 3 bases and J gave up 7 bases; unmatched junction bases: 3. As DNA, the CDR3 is TGTGCCAGCAGCTTCGGACTAGCGGGAGGGGTCGGGGAGCTGTTTTTT. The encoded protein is CASSFGLAGGVGELFF. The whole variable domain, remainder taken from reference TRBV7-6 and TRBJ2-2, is GAGVSQSPRYKVTKRGQDVALRCDPISGHVSLYWYRQALGQGPEFLTYFNYEAQQDKSGLPNDRFSAERPEGSISTLTIQRTEQRDSAMYRCASSFGLAGGVGELFFGEGSRLTVL.

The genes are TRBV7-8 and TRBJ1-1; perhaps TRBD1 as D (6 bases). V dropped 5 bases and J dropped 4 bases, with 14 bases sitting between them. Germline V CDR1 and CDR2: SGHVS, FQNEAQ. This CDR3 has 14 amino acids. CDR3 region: CASSRGAVGTEAFF. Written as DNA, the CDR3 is TGTGCCAGCAGCCGGGGGGCGGTGGGCACTGAAGCTTTCTTT.

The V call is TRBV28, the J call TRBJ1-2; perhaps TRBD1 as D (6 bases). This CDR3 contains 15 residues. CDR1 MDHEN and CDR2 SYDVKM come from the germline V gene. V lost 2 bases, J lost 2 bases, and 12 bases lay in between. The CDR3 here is CASSLARGWNYGYTF. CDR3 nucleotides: TGTGCCAGCAGTTTAGCAAGGGGGTGGAACTATGGCTACACCTTC.

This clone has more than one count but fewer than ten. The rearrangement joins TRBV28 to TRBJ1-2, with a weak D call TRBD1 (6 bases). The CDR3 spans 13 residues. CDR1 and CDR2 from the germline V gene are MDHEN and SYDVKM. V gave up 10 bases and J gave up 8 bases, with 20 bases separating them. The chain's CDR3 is CATQPGTWNGYTF. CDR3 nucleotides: TGTGCCACTCAACCCGGGACATGGAACGGCTACACCTTC.

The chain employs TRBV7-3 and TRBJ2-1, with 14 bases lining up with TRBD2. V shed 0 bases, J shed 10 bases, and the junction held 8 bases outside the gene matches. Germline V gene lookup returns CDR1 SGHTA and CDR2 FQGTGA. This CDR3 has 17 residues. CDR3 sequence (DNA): TGTGCCAGCAGCTTAACCTCCGGACTAGCGGGAGGTGGCGAGCAGTTCTTC. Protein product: CASSLTSGLAGGGEQFF. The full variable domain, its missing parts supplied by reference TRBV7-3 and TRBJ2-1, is GAGVSQTPSNKVTEKGKYVELRCDPISGHTALYWYRQSLGQGPEFLIYFQGTGAADDSGLPNDRFFAVRPEGSVSTLKIQRTERGDSAVYLCASSLTSGLAGGGEQFFGPGTRLTVL.

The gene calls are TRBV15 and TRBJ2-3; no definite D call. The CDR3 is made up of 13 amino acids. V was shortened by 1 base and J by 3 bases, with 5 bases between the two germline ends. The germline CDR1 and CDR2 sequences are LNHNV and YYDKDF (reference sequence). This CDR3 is CATSRVQTDTQYF. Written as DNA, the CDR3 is TGTGCCACCAGCAGAGTCCAGACAGATACGCAGTATTTT.

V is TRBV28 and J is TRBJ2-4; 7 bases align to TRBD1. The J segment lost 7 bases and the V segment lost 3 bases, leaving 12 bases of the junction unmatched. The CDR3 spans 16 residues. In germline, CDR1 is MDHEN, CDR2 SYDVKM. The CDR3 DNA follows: TGTGCCAGCAGTTTTCCGGGACAGACACAATCGAACATTCAGTACTTC. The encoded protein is CASSFPGQTQSNIQYF.

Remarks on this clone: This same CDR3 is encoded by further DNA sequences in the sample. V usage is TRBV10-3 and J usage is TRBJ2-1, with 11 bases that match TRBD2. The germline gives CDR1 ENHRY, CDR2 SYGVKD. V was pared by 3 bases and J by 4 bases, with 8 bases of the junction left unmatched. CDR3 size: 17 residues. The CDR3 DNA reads TGTGCCATCAGTGACACGGGGCTAGCGGGAGGTTACAATGAGCAGTTCTTC. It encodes CAISDTGLAGGYNEQFF.

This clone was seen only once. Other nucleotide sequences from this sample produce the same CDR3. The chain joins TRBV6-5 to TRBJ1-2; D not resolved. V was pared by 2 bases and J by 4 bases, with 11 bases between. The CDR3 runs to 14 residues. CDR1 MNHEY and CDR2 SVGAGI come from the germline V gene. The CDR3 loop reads CASSYGEGSYGYTF. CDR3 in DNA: TGTGCCAGCAGTTACGGGGAGGGTAGCTATGGCTACACCTTC.

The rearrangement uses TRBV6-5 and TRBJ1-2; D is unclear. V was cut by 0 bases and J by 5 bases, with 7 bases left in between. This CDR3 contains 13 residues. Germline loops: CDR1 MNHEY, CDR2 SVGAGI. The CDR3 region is CASSYSWDYGYTF. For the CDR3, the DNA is TGTGCCAGCAGTTACTCGTGGGATTATGGCTACACCTTC.

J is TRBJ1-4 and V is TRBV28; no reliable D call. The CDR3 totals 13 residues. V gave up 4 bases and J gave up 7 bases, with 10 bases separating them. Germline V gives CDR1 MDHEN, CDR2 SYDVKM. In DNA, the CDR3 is TGTGCCAGCAGTTATGGCCTTGTTGAAAAACTGTTTTTT. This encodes CASSYGLVEKLFF.

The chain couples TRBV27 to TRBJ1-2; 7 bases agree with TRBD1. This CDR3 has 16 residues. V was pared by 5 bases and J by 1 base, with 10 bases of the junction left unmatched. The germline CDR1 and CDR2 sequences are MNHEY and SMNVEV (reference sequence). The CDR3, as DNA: TGTGCCAGCAGTCCCTCTTCGGGACAGTATAACTATGGCTACACCTTC. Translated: CASSPSSGQYNYGYTF.

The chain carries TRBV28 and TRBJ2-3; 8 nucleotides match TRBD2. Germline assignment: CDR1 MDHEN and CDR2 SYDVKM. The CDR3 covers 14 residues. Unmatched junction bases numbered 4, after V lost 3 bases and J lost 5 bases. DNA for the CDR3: TGTGCCAGCAGTTTTCGGGGGGGTGGAGATACGCAGTATTTT. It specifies CASSFRGGGDTQYF.